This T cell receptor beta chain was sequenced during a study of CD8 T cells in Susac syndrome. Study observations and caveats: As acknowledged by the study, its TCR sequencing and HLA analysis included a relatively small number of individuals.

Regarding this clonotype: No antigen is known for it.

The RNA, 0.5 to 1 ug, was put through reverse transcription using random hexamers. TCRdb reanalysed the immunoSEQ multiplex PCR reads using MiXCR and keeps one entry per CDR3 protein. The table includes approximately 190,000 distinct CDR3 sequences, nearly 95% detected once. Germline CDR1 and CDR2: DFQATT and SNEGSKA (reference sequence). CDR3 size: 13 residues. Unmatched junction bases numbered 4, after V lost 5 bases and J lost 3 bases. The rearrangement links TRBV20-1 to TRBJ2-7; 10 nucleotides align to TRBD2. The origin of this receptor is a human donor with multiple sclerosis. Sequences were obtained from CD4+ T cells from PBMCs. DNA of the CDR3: TGCAGTGCTCCCGGGACTAGCGACTACGAGCAGTACTTC. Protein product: CSAPGTSDYEQYF.